Each of the 8 T cell receptor beta chains below was sequenced from the same sample in a study of Graves' ophthalmopathy and Graves' hyperthyroidism (dated by TCRdb to the late 2010s). This sample was sequenced with an Illumina HiSeq 2000. TCR beta CDR3 regions were amplified from RNA transcripts for repertoire sequencing. A first-round RT-PCR used HTBI primers with the Qiagen OneStep RT-PCR kit, followed by a second-round multiplex PCR, size selection and purification. TCRdb trimmed public reads at Q25 via fastp, called clones via MiXCR and kept in-frame beta chains. Rows with a matching CDR3 protein are joined into one entry that keeps the most common DNA and genes. Across this sample there are around 600,000 distinct CDR3 sequences, with about two fifths seen only once. The ten largest clones add up to about 3.3% of the sample. Specimen: peripheral blood. The receptors stem from an adult man with Graves' ophthalmopathy.

Turning to this clonotype: Just one base apart from a much larger clone, this may be a read error. The V call is TRBV19, the J call TRBJ1-1, with D maybe TRBD1 (6 bases). Trimming removed 8 bases from V and 6 bases from J, with 16 bases in between. Germline V gene sequence: CDR1 LNHDA, CDR2 SQIVND (reference sequence). The CDR3 totals 13 residues. In DNA form, the CDR3 reads TGTGCCAGTGGTCTGCAGGGGATCTCTGAAGCTTTCTTT. Protein sequence: CASGLQGISEAFF.

Only a few counts were recorded for this clonotype. The chain carries TRBV6-1 and TRBJ1-5, with 10 bases that match TRBD1. V lost 3 bases and J lost 8; bases outside the gene matches: 7. This CDR3 spans 15 amino acids. Germline assignment: CDR1 MNHNS and CDR2 SASEGT. CDR3 coding DNA: TGTGCCAGCAGTGAGGGGACAGGGGAAATGGAGCCCCAGCATTTT. It is translated as CASSEGTGEMEPQHF.

The CDR3 sequence: CAIRGVTGIVQPQHF. The CDR3 region has the DNA TGTGCCATCAGAGGAGTGACAGGGATCGTTCAGCCCCAGCATTTT. This chain connects TRBV10-3 to TRBJ1-5, with 7 positions matching TRBD1. Germline V gene data show CDR1 as ENHRY and CDR2 as SYGVKD. The CDR3 has 15 amino acids. V lost 6 bases to trimming and J lost 6 bases; unmatched junction nucleotides: 11.

The chain uses TRBV10-3 and TRBJ1-2; 9 nucleotides agree with TRBD1. The CDR3 extends over 13 amino acids. Germline values: CDR1 ENHRY, CDR2 SYGVKD. The chain's CDR3 is CVPEGTGNYGYTF. The DNA of the CDR3 is TGTGTCCCAGAGGGGACAGGGAACTATGGCTACACCTTC.

V gene TRBV2 combines with J gene TRBJ1-4; TRBD1 agrees at 12 bases. Germline CDR1 is SNHLY and CDR2 is FYNNEI. This CDR3 is built from 14 residues. J gave up 8 bases and V 6 bases, and 4 bases lay outside the gene matches. CDR3 DNA sequence: TGTGCCAGCAGGGGGGACAGGGGGCCGGAAAAACTGTTTTTT. Translating gives CASRGDRGPEKLFF.

This clonotype was recorded many times. The gene calls are TRBV5-5 and TRBJ1-5; D not resolved. Trimming removed 4 bases at V and 4 bases at J, with 15 bases between. The germline V gene has CDR1 SGHKS and CDR2 YYEKEE (reference sequence). The length of the CDR3 is 15 residues. CDR3 region: CASSPGPLGNQPQHF. The CDR3 region has the DNA TGTGCCAGCAGCCCGGGTCCCCTGGGGAATCAGCCCCAGCATTTT.

On this clonotype itself: Just one base apart from a much larger clone, this may be a read error. The conserved phenylalanine or tryptophan is not found at the CDR3 terminus, so this likely reflects a read error. This rearrangement joins TRBV20-1 to TRBJ1-2; 9 nucleotides line up with TRBD1. This CDR3 contains 15 residues. With V trimmed by 2 bases and J by 6 bases, 10 bases remained unmatched. CDR1 DFQATT and CDR2 SNEGSKA come from the germline V gene (reference sequence). The CDR3, as DNA: TGCAGTGCTAGACTCCACCGACAGGGGGGGGATGGCTACACCCTC. It is translated as CSARLHRQGGDGYTL.

This clonotype was counted at least ten times. The chain uses TRBV12-3 or TRBV12-4 and TRBJ1-2; 7 bases agree with TRBD1. The CDR3 is made up of 15 amino acids. V dropped 2 bases and J dropped 6; count of bases not matched to a gene: 9. CDR3 nucleotides: TGTGCCAGCAGTTTATCGCAGGGGGGAAGAGATGGCTACACCTTC. It codes for CASSLSQGGRDGYTF.